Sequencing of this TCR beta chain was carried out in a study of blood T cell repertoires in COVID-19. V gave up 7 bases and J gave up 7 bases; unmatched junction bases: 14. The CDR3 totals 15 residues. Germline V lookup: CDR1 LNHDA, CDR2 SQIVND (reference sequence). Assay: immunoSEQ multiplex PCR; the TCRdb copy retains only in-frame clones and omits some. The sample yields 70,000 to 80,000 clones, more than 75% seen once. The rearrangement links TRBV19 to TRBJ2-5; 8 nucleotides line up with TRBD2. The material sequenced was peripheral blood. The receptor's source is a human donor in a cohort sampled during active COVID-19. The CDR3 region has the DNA TGTGCCAGTATTCGGACTAGCAAAAATGTCGGGACCCAGTACTTC. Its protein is CASIRTSKNVGTQYF. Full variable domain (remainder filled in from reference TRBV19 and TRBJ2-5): DGGITQSPKYLFRKEGQNVTLSCEQNLNHDAMYWYRQDPGQGLRLIYYSQIVNDFQKGDIAEGYSVSREKKESFPLTVTSAQKNPTAFYLCASIRTSKNVGTQYFGPGTRLLVL.